Listed below are T cell receptor beta chains from one sample, sequenced in a study of long-term antiretroviral therapy in people with HIV. The protocol was immunoSEQ multiplex PCR, while the TCRdb copy is restricted to in-frame clones and leaves out a portion. The data hold about 35,000 clones, with about four fifths observed a single time. The specimen comprised unsorted PBMCs, sampled 3 years after starting antiretroviral therapy. Receptor source: a man over 45 with HIV. Both conserved end residues are part of each CDR3. D genes are given only for firm matches. The size of a clone is reported for some rows only, either as once, few or many, or as a class for expanded clones.

CDR3 length	clone size	D gene	J gene	V gene	CDR3 DNA	CDR3 protein
13	-	-	TRBJ2-3	TRBV5-1	TGCGCCAGCAGCTTCGGACCCCAGGATACGCAGTATTTT	CASSFGPQDTQYF
14	-	-	TRBJ2-7	TRBV27	TGTGCCACGTCGAGGGGCTTGGGAGCCTACGAGCAGTACTTC	CATSRGLGAYEQYF
14	-	-	TRBJ2-7	TRBV2	TGTGCCAGCAGTGAAGGGGGGAGCTCCTACGAGCAGTACTTC	CASSEGGSSYEQYF
13	-	TRBD1	TRBJ1-5	TRBV11-2	TGTGCCAGCAGCCAGGGACAGGGGACGCCCCAGCATTTT	CASSQGQGTPQHF
13	once	-	TRBJ2-7	TRBV4-1	TGCGCCAGCAGCCAAGATTTCGGACAGCAGCAGTACTTC	CASSQDFGQQQYF
16	-	-	TRBJ1-1	TRBV18	TGTGCCAGCTCTGAAATCGCGGTGACAGCGGCATTTGTAGCTTTCTTT	CASSEIAVTAAFVAFF
13	few	-	TRBJ2-3	TRBV28	TGTGCCAGCAGTCTCGACGGCACAGATACGCAGTATTTT	CASSLDGTDTQYF
15	-	TRBD1	TRBJ2-7	TRBV9	TGTGCCAGCAGCCCCCAACCGTCGACAGGGGTCGAGCAGTACTTC	CASSPQPSTGVEQYF
17	-	TRBD2	TRBJ2-1	TRBV19	TGTGCCAGTAGTAGGAGTCTAGCGGGAGATGCTTACAATGAGCAGTTCTTC	CASSRSLAGDAYNEQFF
12	-	-	TRBJ1-2	TRBV7-2	TGTGCCAGCAGCTTATATGAGTATGGCTACACCTTC	CASSLYEYGYTF
15	-	-	TRBJ2-2	TRBV15	TGTGCCACCAGCAGGCGCAGACAGAGCACCGGGGAGCTGTTTTTT	CATSRRRQSTGELFF
14	-	TRBD1	TRBJ1-2	TRBV6-5	TGTGCCAGCAGCGGACAGGGCTTCACCTATGGCTACACCTTC	CASSGQGFTYGYTF
14	once	-	TRBJ1-4	TRBV5-1	TGCGCCAGCAGTCTGTCAACGACGGGGGAAAAACTGTTTTTT	CASSLSTTGEKLFF
16	once	TRBD1	TRBJ1-2	TRBV7-2	TGTGCCAGCAGCTTATTCGGACAGGGGGCGAGCTATGGCTACACCTTC	CASSLFGQGASYGYTF
15	-	TRBD1	TRBJ1-1	TRBV7-2	TGTGCCAGCAGTCCCGGGACAGGGTTTCGGACTGAAGCTTTCTTT	CASSPGTGFRTEAFF
15	few	-	TRBJ1-2	TRBV18	TGTGCCAGCTCACCAATCGCGAGGGATTACTATGGCTACACCTTC	CASSPIARDYYGYTF
16	-	TRBD1	TRBJ2-1	TRBV5-1	TGCGCCAGCAGCTCCGGGACAGTGAGGCCCATTGGTGAGCAGTTCTTC	CASSSGTVRPIGEQFF
13	once	-	TRBJ1-6	TRBV5-5	TGTGCCAGCAGCTTGTTAGCGAATTCACCCCTCCACTTT	CASSLLANSPLHF
14	-	TRBD1	TRBJ1-2	TRBV18	TGTGCCAGCTCACTGAGGGGGACAGCCTATGGCTACACCTTC	CASSLRGTAYGYTF
13	-	-	TRBJ1-5	TRBV6-6	TGTGCCAGCAGTACAACGAATAATCAGCCCCAGCATTTT	CASSTTNNQPQHF
12	few	-	TRBJ1-3	TRBV30	TGTGCCTGTTCCAGGGAGACGGACACCATATATTTT	CACSRETDTIYF
15	once	-	TRBJ2-4	TRBV4-1	TGCGCCAGCAGCCAGGGGGGACAGGGGACTAGCTTTCAGTACTTC	CASSQGGQGTSFQYF
14	-	TRBD2	TRBJ2-3	TRBV18	TGTGCCAGCTCTCCGCGGGGGGCCACAGATACGCAGTATTTT	CASSPRGATDTQYF
15	-	-	TRBJ1-5	TRBV19	TGTGCCAGTGAGGCGGTCAGGCCAAGCAATCAGCCCCAGCATTTT	CASEAVRPSNQPQHF
15	-	TRBD1	TRBJ1-5	TRBV7-9	TGTGCCAGCAGCTTGGACAGGAGGGGGAATCAGCCCCAGCATTTT	CASSLDRRGNQPQHF
14	-	TRBD1	TRBJ2-7	TRBV2	TGTGCCAGCAAGAATGACAGGGACGGGTACGAGCAGTACTTC	CASKNDRDGYEQYF
15	-	-	TRBJ1-4	TRBV25-1	TGTGCCAGCAGTGAATTTGGCAGGGAGTATGAAAAACTGTTTTTT	CASSEFGREYEKLFF
15	-	-	TRBJ2-3	TRBV5-6	TGTGCCAGCAGCGGAGGGTGGGGCAGGGCAGATACGCAGTATTTT	CASSGGWGRADTQYF
14	few	-	TRBJ1-5	TRBV9	TGTGCCAGCAGCCCTATGTTGGGGGGCCAGCCCCAGCATTTT	CASSPMLGGQPQHF
15	-	-	TRBJ1-1	TRBV7-9	TGTGCCAGCAGCTCATCCGGGACTAGGAACACTGAAGCTTTCTTT	CASSSSGTRNTEAFF
15	-	TRBD1	TRBJ1-4	TRBV5-4	TGTGCCAGCAGCTTGGCCGGGACAGGGGGTGAAAAACTGTTTTTT	CASSLAGTGGEKLFF
14	few	-	TRBJ1-2	TRBV4-1	TGCGCCAGCAGCTCCCCCGGGGGGGATTATGGCTACACCTTC	CASSSPGGDYGYTF
14	-	TRBD1	TRBJ2-3	TRBV5-1	TGCGCCAGCAGCTTCGGACAGGGCCCAGATACGCAGTATTTT	CASSFGQGPDTQYF
17	-	-	TRBJ1-2	TRBV19	TGTGCCAGTAGTATAGATCGTCAGGGGCCCATAGGCTATGGCTACACCTTC	CASSIDRQGPIGYGYTF
14	-	-	TRBJ1-6	TRBV25-1	TGTGCCAGCAGTGGACAGCTACATAATTCACCCCTCCACTTT	CASSGQLHNSPLHF
13	-	-	TRBJ1-2	TRBV14	TGTGCCAGCAGCCGTTGGGGATTCGATGGCTACACCTTC	CASSRWGFDGYTF
17	once	-	TRBJ2-2	TRBV15	TGTGCCACCAGCAGAGCGGGGCGGGGGCCGAACACCGGGGAGCTGTTTTTT	CATSRAGRGPNTGELFF
15	-	-	TRBJ2-2	TRBV6-5	TGTGCCAGCAGCCACGACGGCAGTAACACCGGGGAGCTGTTTTTT	CASSHDGSNTGELFF
17	-	-	TRBJ2-6	TRBV9	TGTGCCAGCAGCGTAGGAGGAGGAGGGGCCGGGGCCAACGTCCTGACTTTC	CASSVGGGGAGANVLTF
12	few	TRBD1	TRBJ2-7	TRBV14	TGTGCCAGGGGACAGGGGGCGGCCGAGCAGTACTTC	CARGQGAAEQYF
17	-	-	TRBJ2-7	TRBV7-9	TGTGCCAGCAGCTTCGAAGGTTTCGGGGCGATCTCCTACGAGCAGTACTTC	CASSFEGFGAISYEQYF
14	few	-	TRBJ2-7	TRBV5-6	TGTGCCAGCAGCGTTAAGTGGGAGTTTCCCGAGCAGTACTTC	CASSVKWEFPEQYF
15	-	-	TRBJ2-3	TRBV7-8	TGTGCCAGCAGCTTAGGGCCTTACCGCACAGATACGCAGTATTTT	CASSLGPYRTDTQYF
18	-	TRBD1	TRBJ1-6	TRBV7-2	TGTGCCAGCAGCTCCGGATTCCGACAGGGGGTTAAAGATTCACCCCTCCACTTT	CASSSGFRQGVKDSPLHF
13	-	-	TRBJ2-5	TRBV11-2	TGTGCCAGCAGCCAGGGGCTCCAAGAGACCCAGTACTTC	CASSQGLQETQYF
13	-	-	TRBJ1-5	TRBV9	TGTGCCAGCAGCGCGACCGGGGTGGGAGCCCAGCATTTT	CASSATGVGAQHF
13	-	-	TRBJ1-5	TRBV28	TGTGCCAGCAGTTTTGGTCTTAATCAGCCCCAGCATTTT	CASSFGLNQPQHF
15	-	-	TRBJ2-7	TRBV5-5	TGTGCCAGCAGCTTGGCCTCGGCAGGCGGCTACGAGCAGTACTTC	CASSLASAGGYEQYF
14	few	-	TRBJ2-7	TRBV27	TGTGCCAGCAGTTTACAGGGAAAAGGGTACGAGCAGTACTTC	CASSLQGKGYEQYF
14	-	TRBD2	TRBJ2-5	TRBV28	TGTGCCAGCAGCCTTAGCGGGCCCCCGGAGACCCAGTACTTC	CASSLSGPPETQYF
16	-	-	TRBJ2-2	TRBV4-2	TGTGCCAGCAGCCAAGAAGTGGCAGCTAACACCGGGGAGCTGTTTTTT	CASSQEVAANTGELFF
13	once	-	TRBJ2-4	TRBV4-2	TGTGCCAGCAGCTTGGCCCAGAAAAACATTCAGTACTTC	CASSLAQKNIQYF